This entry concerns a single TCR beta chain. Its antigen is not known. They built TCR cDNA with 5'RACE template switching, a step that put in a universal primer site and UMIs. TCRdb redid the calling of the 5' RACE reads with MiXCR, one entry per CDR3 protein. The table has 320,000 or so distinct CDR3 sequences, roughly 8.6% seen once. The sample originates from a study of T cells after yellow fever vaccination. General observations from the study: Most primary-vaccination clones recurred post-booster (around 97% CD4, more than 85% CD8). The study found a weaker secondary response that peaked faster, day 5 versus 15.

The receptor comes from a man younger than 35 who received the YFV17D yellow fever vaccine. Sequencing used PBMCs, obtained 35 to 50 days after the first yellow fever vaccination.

Here the CDR3 reads CASSRGWMNTEAFF. For the CDR3, the DNA is TGTGCCAGCAGCCGAGGGTGGATGAACACTGAAGCTTTCTTT. The rearrangement uses TRBV27 and TRBJ1-1; D unclear. CDR1 is MNHEY and CDR2 is SMNVEV in the germline V gene (reference sequence). Trimming shortened V by 6 bases and J by 0 bases, and 11 bases separated the two germline ends. This CDR3 has 14 amino acids.